Below are 29 T cell receptor beta chains sequenced from a single sample in a study of patients and donors after allogeneic stem cell transplantation. Each CDR3 protein is one row after TCRdb ran MiXCR on the RT-PCR reads. There are some 160,000 distinct CDR3 sequences in the sample; nearly 25% occur only once, and about 25% lies in the top ten. The sample was blood, either unsorted or a sorted T cell fraction (not recorded which). These receptors were obtained from a human donor who was either an allogeneic HSCT recipient or a stem cell or donor lymphocyte infusion donor (not recorded which). It is not recorded whose cells these are; they may come from a transplant donor.

The V gene is TRBV15, the J gene TRBJ1-2, with D possibly matching TRBD1 (6 bases). Germline V gene sequence: CDR1 LNHNV, CDR2 YYDKDF (reference sequence). This CDR3 comprises 14 residues. V was cut by 0 bases and J by 7 bases, with 12 bases left in between. CDR3 coding DNA: TGTGCCACCAGCAGAGAACAGGGATGCTGTGGCTACACCTTC. This codes for CATSREQGCCGYTF.

This clonotype was seen many times. The CDR3, as DNA: TGTGCCACCAGTGAACCTACAGCTAACTATGGCTACACCTTC. This translates into CATSEPTANYGYTF. The rearrangement joins TRBV24-1 to TRBJ1-2; no reliable D call. CDR3 size: 14 residues. The ends were cut back, 4 bases at V and 0 bases at J, with 8 bases in the middle. CDR1 is KGHDR, CDR2 SFDVKD, per germline.

This clonotype was recorded a few times. The chain combines TRBV6-6 with TRBJ1-1; 8 bases align to TRBD1. After removal of 5 bases from V and 2 bases from J, the junction contained 10 bases not matched to a gene. Germline CDR1 MNHNY, CDR2 SVGAGI (reference sequence). The CDR3 runs to 16 residues. DNA for the CDR3: TGTGCCAGCAGTAAACCTCCGGGACAGGTCAACACTGAAGCTTTCTTT. Protein product: CASSKPPGQVNTEAFF.

V and J are TRBV18 and TRBJ2-1, with D tentatively TRBD1 or TRBD2 (5 bases each). This CDR3 spans 16 amino acids. Germline V gene data show CDR1 as KGHSH and CDR2 as LQKENI. Trimming removed 6 bases from V and 0 bases from J, with 15 bases in between. CDR3 nucleotide sequence: TGTGCCAGCTCCCCTATATGGGGGAGCTCCTACAATGAGCAGTTCTTC. Translated, it gives CASSPIWGSSYNEQFF.

This clonotype was counted at least ten times. This sequence joins TRBV29-1 and TRBJ1-1; no firm D call. Between the trimmed V and J ends, which lost 2 bases and 1 base, there was a span of 2 bases. The CDR3 loop spans 11 amino acids. Germline CDR1 is SQVTM and CDR2 is ANQGSEA. CDR3 sequence reads: CSVEQNTEAFF. The CDR3 DNA sequence: TGCAGCGTTGAACAGAACACTGAAGCTTTCTTT.

This clonotype was recorded a few times. The chain recombines TRBV20-1 with TRBJ1-5; D remains ambiguous. The CDR3 has 13 residues. V was clipped by 0 bases and J by 5 bases, with 8 bases between them. Per germline, CDR1 DFQATT and CDR2 SNEGSKA (reference sequence). Written as DNA, the CDR3 is TGCAGTGCTAGAGAGCAGGTCTATCAGCCCCAGCATTTT. This sequence encodes CSAREQVYQPQHF.

The chain is built from TRBV12-3 or TRBV12-4 and TRBJ2-2; 10 bases match TRBD2. Losses at the gene ends were 6 bases for V and 6 bases for J; bases not matched to a gene: 10. The CDR3 covers 16 residues. This CDR3 reads CASRGLAGVDSGELFF. In DNA, the CDR3 is TGTGCCAGCAGGGGCCTAGCGGGAGTAGATTCCGGGGAGCTGTTTTTT.

V usage is TRBV19 and J usage is TRBJ2-1; perhaps TRBD1 as D (5 bases). The germline V gene encodes CDR1 LNHDA and CDR2 SQIVND (reference sequence). This CDR3 is built from 15 residues. V shed 3 bases and J shed 4 bases, with 13 bases lying between them. The CDR3, as DNA: TGTGCCAGTAGTATCAGGGTTCTTGGGTACAATGAGCAGTTCTTC. Translating it yields CASSIRVLGYNEQFF.

The chain combines TRBV20-1 with TRBJ2-7, with D unresolved. Per the germline V gene, CDR1 is DFQATT and CDR2 is SNEGSKA (reference sequence). Trimming took off 0 bases at V and 3 bases at J, with 15 bases between the two ends. CDR3 length: 15 residues. The CDR3 here is CSARDSLKSLYEQYF. CDR3 sequence (DNA): TGCAGTGCTAGAGATTCTCTAAAATCTCTCTACGAGCAGTACTTC.

The chain is built from TRBV5-1 and TRBJ2-1; 7 bases fit TRBD1. The CDR3 is made up of 16 amino acids. CDR1 and CDR2 (germline): SGHRS, YFSETQ. V was pared by 0 bases and J by 2 bases, with 5 bases of the junction left unmatched. As DNA, the CDR3 is TGCGCCAGCAGCTTGGAAAGGGGGCCACCCTACAATGAGCAGTTCTTC. Its protein product is CASSLERGPPYNEQFF.

The chain couples TRBV12-3 or TRBV12-4 to TRBJ2-3, with D perhaps TRBD1 (6 bases). Trimming took 6 bases from V and 4 from J, leaving 11 bases between them. The CDR3 has 13 amino acids. CDR3 amino acids: CASSNTGSDTQYF. As DNA, the CDR3 is TGTGCCAGCAGCAACACAGGGTCAGATACGCAGTATTTT.

This chain connects TRBV20-1 to TRBJ1-1; no firm D call. The length of the CDR3 is 11 residues. The V gene lost 5 bases and the J gene lost 5 bases, with 9 bases spanning the gap. Per the germline V gene, CDR1 is DFQATT and CDR2 is SNEGSKA (reference sequence). The CDR3 sequence is CSALRETEAFF. As DNA, the CDR3 is TGCAGTGCTCTTAGGGAAACTGAAGCTTTCTTT.

V is TRBV21-1 and J is TRBJ1-1; the table's D gene call, TRBD1, was not cross checked with the DNA. TRBV21-1 is a pseudogene segment. The CDR3 is made up of 18 amino acids. CDR3 coding DNA: TGTGCCAGCAGCAAATCGGGGACAGGGGGCGTAAGGAACGCTGAAGCTTTCTTT. This translates into CASSKSGTGGVRNAEAFF.

The chain couples TRBV20-1 to TRBJ2-2; tentatively, D is TRBD1 (5 bases). The CDR3 runs 15 residues. V was shortened by 0 bases and J by 7 bases, with 15 bases between the two germline ends. Germline CDR1 and CDR2: DFQATT and SNEGSKA (reference sequence). The CDR3 DNA is TGCAGTGCTAGAGAGGATGCAGGGTATAACGGGGAGCTGTTTTTT. Residues: CSAREDAGYNGELFF.

This clonotype was recorded a few times. Here the CDR3 omits its conserved ending phenylalanine or tryptophan, so a read error is the likely source. The DNA is omitted, as the CDR3 cannot be located on it reliably, and the CDR3 follows TCRdb's listing. This rearrangement joins TRBV5-6 to TRBJ1-3; TRBD1 is the table's D call and was not checked against the DNA. Germline lookup yields CDR1 SGHDT and CDR2 YYEEEE. The CDR3 adds up to 10 amino acids, both ends counted. CDR3 sequence: CASSLVPDKI.

The V gene is TRBV5-1, the J gene TRBJ1-2; TRBD1 is a possible D gene (6 bases). The CDR3 runs to 14 residues. The V gene lost 1 base and the J gene lost 3 bases, with 10 bases spanning the gap. Germline CDR1 reads SGHRS; CDR2 reads YFSETQ. The CDR3 sequence is CASSLMDSDYGYTF. The CDR3 bases are TGCGCCAGCAGCTTGATGGACAGCGACTATGGCTACACCTTC.

CDR3 in amino acids: CATSVGNTGELFF. The CDR3 region has the DNA TGTGCCACCAGTGTGGGGAACACCGGGGAGCTGTTTTTT. The chain links TRBV24-1 to TRBJ2-2; D gene ambiguous. V lost 5 bases and J lost 1, with 4 bases in between. The CDR3 sequence is 13 residues long. Germline CDR1 reads KGHDR; CDR2 reads SFDVKD.

This clonotype has ten or more counts. V and J are TRBV21-1 and TRBJ1-5; the table's D call, TRBD1, was not checked against the DNA. TRBV21-1 is labeled a pseudogene. The CDR3 is made up of 15 amino acids. Here the CDR3 reads CASSKARTGSQPQHF. In nucleotides, the CDR3 is TGTGCCAGCAGCAAGGCGCGGACAGGGAGTCAGCCCCAGCATTTT.

The chain carries TRBV27 and TRBJ2-3, with D perhaps TRBD1 (5 bases). With 5 bases removed from V and 0 bases from J, the gap between germline ends came to 12 bases. The CDR3 runs to 15 residues. The germline V gene encodes CDR1 MNHEY and CDR2 SMNVEV (reference sequence). Here the CDR3 DNA reads TGTGCCAGCAGTCGTGGGGCGGAAAGCACAGATACGCAGTATTTT. Translated, it gives CASSRGAESTDTQYF.

This clonotype was observed once. This sequence may be a read error, since a much larger clone differs from it by one base. The rearrangement uses TRBV12-3 or TRBV12-4 and TRBJ1-3, with D perhaps matching TRBD1 (5 bases). Trimming removed 7 bases at V and 0 bases at J, with 16 bases between. CDR3 length: 16 residues. CDR3 DNA: TGTGCCAGCAACCCCGGGACTCTGACCTCTGGAAACACCATATATTTT. It specifies CASNPGTLTSGNTIYF.

In this sample, this clonotype turned up a few times. In DNA form, the CDR3 reads TGTGCCAGCAGCCAAAATCCGGGGGAGGAAGCTTTCTTT. Translating it yields CASSQNPGEEAFF. This chain links TRBV14 with TRBJ1-1, with D tentatively TRBD1 (5 bases). The CDR3 runs 13 residues. The germline V gene has CDR1 SGHDN and CDR2 FVKESK. With 2 bases removed from V and 8 bases from J, the gap between germline ends came to 12 bases.

This clonotype was detected ten times or more. The rearrangement links TRBV5-1 to TRBJ1-1; weak D call: TRBD1 (6 bases). Trimming cost V 6 bases and J 2 bases, with 14 bases left between them. The CDR3 runs 14 residues. Per the germline V gene, CDR1 is SGHRS and CDR2 is YFSETQ. CDR3 DNA: TGCGCCAGCACCTATGACAGGAGTAACACTGAAGCTTTCTTT. The encoded protein is CASTYDRSNTEAFF.

This clonotype was observed at least ten times. This rearrangement joins TRBV12-3 or TRBV12-4 to TRBJ1-3; no clear D. Deletions cut 4 bases from V and 0 bases from J, with 10 bases between. CDR3 length equals 15 residues. CDR3: CASSYRYYSGNTIYF. DNA of the CDR3: TGTGCCAGCAGTTACCGATACTACTCTGGAAACACCATATATTTT.

This clonotype was seen a few times. The V gene is TRBV7-9, the J gene TRBJ2-1, with D perhaps TRBD1 (6 bases). CDR3 size: 16 residues. The germline V gene encodes CDR1 SEHNR and CDR2 FQNEAQ (reference sequence). Trimming took 5 bases from V and 4 from J, leaving 18 bases between them. The CDR3 sequence: CASSATGSFGYNEQFF. For the CDR3, the DNA is TGTGCCAGCAGCGCCACAGGGAGCTTTGGTTACAATGAGCAGTTCTTC.

V usage is TRBV5-1 and J usage is TRBJ1-1; D gene uncertain. CDR1 and CDR2 (germline): SGHRS, YFSETQ. This CDR3 is built from 13 residues. V lost 0 bases and J 7 bases, leaving 10 bases between the germline ends. For the CDR3, the DNA is TGCGCCAGCAGCTTGGGGGCAGAAGGTGAAGCTTTCTTT. Residues: CASSLGAEGEAFF.

This clonotype has just a few counts. This chain joins TRBV15 and TRBJ2-1; no reliable D call. The germline V and J ends were trimmed by 0 bases and 4 bases, with 7 bases remaining between them. The CDR3 is 14 amino acids. CDR1 is LNHNV and CDR2 is YYDKDF in the germline V gene (reference sequence). DNA of the CDR3: TGTGCCACCAGCAGAGACCCCTTATACAATGAGCAGTTCTTC. Amino acids: CATSRDPLYNEQFF.

The chain uses TRBV7-6 and TRBJ1-3; D is undetermined. The V end was cut by 1 base, the J end by 0 bases, with 19 bases between. CDR3 length equals 19 residues. Germline CDR1 SGHVS, CDR2 FNYEAQ. The CDR3 nucleotides read TGTGCCAGCAGCTTAGTTGATCAGGCCTTACACCCCTCTGGAAACACCATATATTTT. As protein: CASSLVDQALHPSGNTIYF.

This clonotype came up a few times. The chain employs TRBV3-1 and TRBJ2-1; D uncertain. CDR1 is LGHDT, CDR2 YNNKEL, per germline (reference sequence). The CDR3 extends over 14 amino acids. Trimming pared 2 bases from V and 4 bases from J, leaving 9 bases between. CDR3 amino acids: CASSQNAEYNEQFF. The CDR3 DNA is TGTGCCAGCAGCCAAAATGCCGAGTACAATGAGCAGTTCTTC.

The sample holds a few counts of this clonotype. The V gene is TRBV4-1, the J gene TRBJ2-7; D is possibly TRBD2 (6 bases). The germline CDR1 and CDR2 sequences are MGHRA and YSYEKL. CDR3 size: 14 residues. V lost 8 bases and J lost 6, with 20 bases in between. CDR3 sequence: CASGARAPEGEQYF. CDR3 nucleotide sequence: TGCGCCAGCGGGGCCCGGGCCCCGGAGGGCGAGCAGTACTTC.